These T cell receptor beta chains were read from a single sample in a study of T cell responses to AZD1222 COVID-19 vaccine. The table came from immunoSEQ multiplex PCR; TCRdb's copy has only in-frame clones and leaves some out. This sample has 90,000 to 120,000 clones; more than 85% occur once, and the top ten carry roughly 1.2%. The sample in question was peripheral blood, obtained on day 0 of AZD1222 vaccination. The source of these receptors is an adult in good health. Each CDR3 is given with its conserved first and last residue. The order of the fields is CDR3 length, V gene, J gene, clone size, D gene, CDR3 DNA, CDR3 protein. The D gene is left open where the match is weak. The listing skips clone size in some rows; elsewhere it reads once, few, many or a size class.

CDR3 length: 14; V gene: TRBV15; J gene: TRBJ1-5; clone size: .; D gene: .; CDR3 DNA: TGTGCCACCAGCAGGGGGATCGAGTTTGGGCCCCAGCATTTT; CDR3 protein: CATSRGIEFGPQHF
CDR3 length: 13; V gene: TRBV3-1/TRBV3-2; J gene: TRBJ1-5; clone size: .; D gene: .; CDR3 DNA: TGTGCCAGCAGCCAAAGTGGGGACCAGCCCCAGCATTTT; CDR3 protein: CASSQSGDQPQHF
CDR3 length: 13; V gene: TRBV6-5; J gene: TRBJ1-2; clone size: .; D gene: .; CDR3 DNA: TGTGCCAGCAGTTACCGACAGGTTAATGGCTACACCTTC; CDR3 protein: CASSYRQVNGYTF
CDR3 length: 15; V gene: TRBV6-1; J gene: TRBJ1-4; clone size: .; D gene: TRBD1; CDR3 DNA: TGTGCCAGCAGTGAAGGGGGTAGGGGGCAAGGAAAACTGTTTTTT; CDR3 protein: CASSEGGRGQGKLFF
CDR3 length: 13; V gene: TRBV29-1; J gene: TRBJ1-1; clone size: .; D gene: .; CDR3 DNA: TGCAGCGCCCATGGGGCTAAGAACACTGAAGCTTTCTTT; CDR3 protein: CSAHGAKNTEAFF
CDR3 length: 13; V gene: TRBV6-5; J gene: TRBJ1-2; clone size: .; D gene: .; CDR3 DNA: TGTGCCAGCAGTTACGGGCAGAACTATGGCTACACCTTC; CDR3 protein: CASSYGQNYGYTF
CDR3 length: 14; V gene: TRBV11-3; J gene: TRBJ2-1; clone size: .; D gene: .; CDR3 DNA: TGTGCCAGCAGCCTCCTCGGGGCCCACAATGAGCAGTTCTTC; CDR3 protein: CASSLLGAHNEQFF
CDR3 length: 19; V gene: TRBV11-3; J gene: TRBJ1-5; clone size: .; D gene: TRBD1; CDR3 DNA: TGTGCCAGCAGCTTACTACAGCCGGACAGGGAGAATAGCAATCAGCCCCAGCATTTT; CDR3 protein: CASSLLQPDRENSNQPQHF
CDR3 length: 16; V gene: TRBV7-9; J gene: TRBJ1-5; clone size: .; D gene: .; CDR3 DNA: TGTGCCAGCAGCTTAGAGCGGGCGAATAGCAATCAGCCCCAGCATTTT; CDR3 protein: CASSLERANSNQPQHF
CDR3 length: 13; V gene: TRBV10-1; J gene: TRBJ2-2; clone size: .; D gene: .; CDR3 DNA: TGCGCCAGTCCAGGCCGGTTGGCCGGGGAGCTGTTTTTT; CDR3 protein: CASPGRLAGELFF
CDR3 length: 14; V gene: TRBV4-2; J gene: TRBJ2-2; clone size: .; D gene: .; CDR3 DNA: TGTGCCAGCAGCCAACCAACAGGGACCGGGGAGCTGTTTTTT; CDR3 protein: CASSQPTGTGELFF
CDR3 length: 11; V gene: TRBV20-1; J gene: TRBJ1-1; clone size: once; D gene: .; CDR3 DNA: TGCAGTGCCCATTTCCAAAGTGAAGCTTTCTTT; CDR3 protein: CSAHFQSEAFF
CDR3 length: 13; V gene: TRBV11-2; J gene: TRBJ1-1; clone size: .; D gene: .; CDR3 DNA: TGTGCCAGCAGCTTACTGATGAACACTGAAGCTTTCTTT; CDR3 protein: CASSLLMNTEAFF
CDR3 length: 13; V gene: TRBV6-2/TRBV6-3; J gene: TRBJ2-7; clone size: .; D gene: TRBD1; CDR3 DNA: TGTGCCAGCAGTTCGGACAGGTCCTACGAGCAGTACTTC; CDR3 protein: CASSSDRSYEQYF
CDR3 length: 16; V gene: TRBV28; J gene: TRBJ1-4; clone size: .; D gene: .; CDR3 DNA: TGTGCCAGCAGTTCCCTGTCAGGGTCAACTAATGAAAAACTGTTTTTT; CDR3 protein: CASSSLSGSTNEKLFF
CDR3 length: 17; V gene: TRBV4-3; J gene: TRBJ2-2; clone size: .; D gene: .; CDR3 DNA: TGCGCCAGCAGCCAAGATCTCCCGGGTACAAACACCGGGGAGCTGTTTTTT; CDR3 protein: CASSQDLPGTNTGELFF
CDR3 length: 15; V gene: TRBV5-1; J gene: TRBJ2-1; clone size: .; D gene: TRBD2; CDR3 DNA: TGCGCCAGCAGCTTGTCTCTAGCGGGATTGGATGAGCAGTTCTTC; CDR3 protein: CASSLSLAGLDEQFF
CDR3 length: 17; V gene: TRBV3-1/TRBV3-2; J gene: TRBJ2-3; clone size: .; D gene: TRBD2; CDR3 DNA: TGTGCCAGCAGCCAAGTCCCCACTAGCGGGGGTGAAGATACGCAGTATTTT; CDR3 protein: CASSQVPTSGGEDTQYF
CDR3 length: 12; V gene: TRBV29-1; J gene: TRBJ2-3; clone size: .; D gene: .; CDR3 DNA: TGCAGCGTTGAAGGGGACACAGATACGCAGTATTTT; CDR3 protein: CSVEGDTDTQYF
CDR3 length: 16; V gene: TRBV5-6; J gene: TRBJ2-3; clone size: .; D gene: .; CDR3 DNA: TGTGCCAGCAGCGGGGTCAACTACCCTAGCACAGATACGCAGTATTTT; CDR3 protein: CASSGVNYPSTDTQYF
CDR3 length: 14; V gene: TRBV5-6; J gene: TRBJ1-1; clone size: .; D gene: TRBD1; CDR3 DNA: TGTGCCAGCAGCGGCCGGGACAGGGGCTTTGAAGCTTTCTTT; CDR3 protein: CASSGRDRGFEAFF
CDR3 length: 16; V gene: TRBV6-1; J gene: TRBJ1-2; clone size: .; D gene: TRBD1; CDR3 DNA: TGTGCCAGCAGTGCACGGGGACAGCTAGTGGTCGTCGGCTACACCTTC; CDR3 protein: CASSARGQLVVVGYTF
CDR3 length: 15; V gene: TRBV30; J gene: TRBJ1-1; clone size: .; D gene: .; CDR3 DNA: TGTGCCTGGGTAAGGCCAGCGAAGGGGAACACTGAAGCTTTCTTT; CDR3 protein: CAWVRPAKGNTEAFF
CDR3 length: 12; V gene: TRBV25-1; J gene: TRBJ2-7; clone size: .; D gene: .; CDR3 DNA: TGTGCCAGCAAAGGCGATAGCTACGAGCAGTACTTC; CDR3 protein: CASKGDSYEQYF
CDR3 length: 15; V gene: TRBV5-1; J gene: TRBJ1-4; clone size: .; D gene: .; CDR3 DNA: TGCGCCAGCAGCTTTAGTCTATTAGAAAATGAAAAACTGTTTTTT; CDR3 protein: CASSFSLLENEKLFF
CDR3 length: 13; V gene: TRBV12-3/TRBV12-4; J gene: TRBJ2-1; clone size: once; D gene: TRBD2; CDR3 DNA: TGTGCCTCAAGACTAGCAGAGCACAATGAGCAGTTCTTC; CDR3 protein: CASRLAEHNEQFF
CDR3 length: 13; V gene: TRBV19; J gene: TRBJ1-1; clone size: .; D gene: .; CDR3 DNA: TGTGCCAGTAGATGGGTAGGGAACACTGAAGCTTTCTTT; CDR3 protein: CASRWVGNTEAFF
CDR3 length: 17; V gene: TRBV19; J gene: TRBJ2-1; clone size: .; D gene: TRBD2; CDR3 DNA: TGTGCCAGTAGGTTGGTAGCGGGAGGCTTAATGGACAATGAGCAGTTCTTC; CDR3 protein: CASRLVAGGLMDNEQFF
CDR3 length: 11; V gene: TRBV10-3; J gene: TRBJ1-2; clone size: .; D gene: .; CDR3 DNA: TGTGCCATCAGTGCAGGGGATGGCTACACCTTC; CDR3 protein: CAISAGDGYTF
CDR3 length: 17; V gene: TRBV6-1; J gene: TRBJ2-5; clone size: .; D gene: TRBD2; CDR3 DNA: TGTGCCAGCAGTGAAGCACGGCTAGCGGGGAGCCAAGAGACCCAGTACTTC; CDR3 protein: CASSEARLAGSQETQYF
CDR3 length: 16; V gene: TRBV21-1; J gene: TRBJ2-1; clone size: once; D gene: .; CDR3 DNA: TGTGCCAGCAGCAAGTCTAGCGGGAGGGCGACGGATGAGCAGTTCTTC; CDR3 protein: CASSKSSGRATDEQFF
CDR3 length: 15; V gene: TRBV5-1; J gene: TRBJ1-2; clone size: .; D gene: TRBD1; CDR3 DNA: TGCGCCAGCAGCCCACAGGGGGCGCAAGCCTATGGCTACACCTTC; CDR3 protein: CASSPQGAQAYGYTF
CDR3 length: 17; V gene: TRBV18; J gene: TRBJ2-1; clone size: .; D gene: TRBD2; CDR3 DNA: TGTGCCAGCTCACCACGGGGTAGCGGGGGTAACTACAATGAGCAGTTCTTC; CDR3 protein: CASSPRGSGGNYNEQFF
CDR3 length: 12; V gene: TRBV29-1; J gene: TRBJ2-1; clone size: .; D gene: .; CDR3 DNA: TGCAGCGTGGCCCCTAGCGCGGATGAGCAGTTCTTC; CDR3 protein: CSVAPSADEQFF
CDR3 length: 14; V gene: TRBV7-8; J gene: TRBJ1-2; clone size: .; D gene: .; CDR3 DNA: TGTGCCAGCAGCTTAGCCGGGGTGGGCTATGGCTACACCTTC; CDR3 protein: CASSLAGVGYGYTF
CDR3 length: 16; V gene: TRBV27; J gene: TRBJ2-2; clone size: .; D gene: .; CDR3 DNA: TGTGCCAGCAGTCCAACCGGGACACAAGGCTCCGGGGAGCTGTTTTTT; CDR3 protein: CASSPTGTQGSGELFF
CDR3 length: 13; V gene: TRBV6-5; J gene: TRBJ1-2; clone size: .; D gene: .; CDR3 DNA: TGTGCCAGCACGAAAGGGGATCACTATGGCTACACCTTC; CDR3 protein: CASTKGDHYGYTF
CDR3 length: 15; V gene: TRBV19; J gene: TRBJ2-5; clone size: .; D gene: .; CDR3 DNA: TGTGCCAGTAGATCGGGGGCAGGCCTCCAAGAGACCCAGTACTTC; CDR3 protein: CASRSGAGLQETQYF
CDR3 length: 16; V gene: TRBV15; J gene: TRBJ1-2; clone size: once; D gene: .; CDR3 DNA: TGTGCCACCAGCAGAGAGTTGAGTATAGCTAACTATGGCTACACCTTC; CDR3 protein: CATSRELSIANYGYTF
CDR3 length: 15; V gene: TRBV9; J gene: TRBJ2-7; clone size: .; D gene: TRBD1; CDR3 DNA: TGTGCCAGCAGCCCGGGACAGGCGAGCTCCTACGAGCAGTACTTC; CDR3 protein: CASSPGQASSYEQYF
CDR3 length: 14; V gene: TRBV7-2; J gene: TRBJ2-7; clone size: .; D gene: TRBD2; CDR3 DNA: TGTGCCAGCGCCTCGGGGGGGTCGCCCTACGAGCAGTACTTC; CDR3 protein: CASASGGSPYEQYF
CDR3 length: 15; V gene: TRBV18; J gene: TRBJ1-1; clone size: .; D gene: .; CDR3 DNA: TGTGCCAGCTCACCCAGACAGTCCATGAACACTGAAGCTTTCTTT; CDR3 protein: CASSPRQSMNTEAFF
CDR3 length: 15; V gene: TRBV5-6; J gene: TRBJ1-5; clone size: .; D gene: .; CDR3 DNA: TGTGCCAGCAGCTTCGGGGCGGGGAGCAATCAGCCCCAGCATTTT; CDR3 protein: CASSFGAGSNQPQHF
CDR3 length: 16; V gene: TRBV7-8; J gene: TRBJ2-7; clone size: .; D gene: .; CDR3 DNA: TGTGCCAGCAGCAATCGGGGAGCTTTAAGCTCCTACGAGCAGTACTTC; CDR3 protein: CASSNRGALSSYEQYF
CDR3 length: 16; V gene: TRBV7-3; J gene: TRBJ2-1; clone size: .; D gene: .; CDR3 DNA: TGTGCCAGCAGCTTGCGCGGGATAACATCCTACAATGAGCAGTTCTTC; CDR3 protein: CASSLRGITSYNEQFF
CDR3 length: 15; V gene: TRBV10-3; J gene: TRBJ2-5; clone size: .; D gene: TRBD2; CDR3 DNA: TGTGCCCTATCAATGCTAGCGGGGGATCAAGAGACCCAGTACTTC; CDR3 protein: CALSMLAGDQETQYF
CDR3 length: 13; V gene: TRBV30; J gene: TRBJ1-1; clone size: .; D gene: .; CDR3 DNA: TGTGCCTGGAGTGTTATGGGGGACACTGAAGCTTTCTTT; CDR3 protein: CAWSVMGDTEAFF
CDR3 length: 15; V gene: TRBV6-6; J gene: TRBJ1-3; clone size: .; D gene: .; CDR3 DNA: TGTGCCAGCAGTTACGGTGGCAACTCTGGAAACACCATATATTTT; CDR3 protein: CASSYGGNSGNTIYF
CDR3 length: 14; V gene: TRBV2; J gene: TRBJ1-5; clone size: .; D gene: .; CDR3 DNA: TGTGCCAGCAGCGCCTCTGGTAGGGATCAGCCCCAGCATTTT; CDR3 protein: CASSASGRDQPQHF
CDR3 length: 15; V gene: TRBV7-2; J gene: TRBJ1-2; clone size: .; D gene: .; CDR3 DNA: TGTGCCAGCAGCCCGACAGGTACTGGGGGCCATGGCTACACCTTC; CDR3 protein: CASSPTGTGGHGYTF
CDR3 length: 16; V gene: TRBV9; J gene: TRBJ2-1; clone size: .; D gene: .; CDR3 DNA: TGTGCCAGCAGCGTTTCGGGACGGAGCTCCTACAATGAGCAGTTCTTC; CDR3 protein: CASSVSGRSSYNEQFF
CDR3 length: 16; V gene: TRBV6-6; J gene: TRBJ1-1; clone size: .; D gene: TRBD1; CDR3 DNA: TGTGCCAGCAGTTACACAACGACAGGGGATAACACTGAAGCTTTCTTT; CDR3 protein: CASSYTTTGDNTEAFF
CDR3 length: 15; V gene: TRBV28; J gene: TRBJ1-6; clone size: few; D gene: TRBD1; CDR3 DNA: TGTGCCAGCAGTCCCCTCGGGACAGATAATTCACCCCTCCACTTT; CDR3 protein: CASSPLGTDNSPLHF
CDR3 length: 12; V gene: TRBV3-1/TRBV3-2; J gene: TRBJ2-7; clone size: once; D gene: .; CDR3 DNA: TGTGCCAGCAGCCACCCGAGCCGCGAGCAGTACTTC; CDR3 protein: CASSHPSREQYF
CDR3 length: 17; V gene: TRBV12-2; J gene: TRBJ2-1; clone size: .; D gene: .; CDR3 DNA: TGTGCAAGTCGCTTAGCCGCCACAGGGAGCTCCTACAATGAGCAGTTCTTC; CDR3 protein: CASRLAATGSSYNEQFF
CDR3 length: 17; V gene: TRBV12-1; J gene: TRBJ2-5; clone size: .; D gene: .; CDR3 DNA: TGTGCCAGCAGCTCACGTCGGCTAGCGGGGGTCCAAGAGACCCAGTACTTC; CDR3 protein: CASSSRRLAGVQETQYF
CDR3 length: 12; V gene: TRBV12-3/TRBV12-4; J gene: TRBJ2-7; clone size: .; D gene: .; CDR3 DNA: TGTGCCAGCAGCCTCAGGGGATACGAGCAGTACTTC; CDR3 protein: CASSLRGYEQYF